This T cell receptor (beta chain) was sequenced for a study of cytomegalovirus exposure and HLA in healthy donors. PCR amplification relied on 60 Vbeta primers (plus 13 Jbeta primers). The assay was immunoSEQ multiplex PCR, and TCRdb's table has in-frame clones only and misses some. The table shows 110,000 or so clones, with roughly four fifths occurring only once. The CDR3 extends over 12 amino acids. Germline V gives CDR1 SGHDT, CDR2 YYEEEE. V was trimmed by 2 bases and J by 6 bases, leaving 9 bases between them. This clone was picked up one time. The rearrangement joins TRBV5-6 to TRBJ2-7; unclear D gene. This clonotype originated in a woman in her late teens or twenties in good health and CMV-seronegative. Sequenced material: PBMCs. CDR3 nucleotides: TGTGCCAGCAGCTTTAAATATTTCGAGCAGTACTTC. It yields the protein CASSFKYFEQYF.